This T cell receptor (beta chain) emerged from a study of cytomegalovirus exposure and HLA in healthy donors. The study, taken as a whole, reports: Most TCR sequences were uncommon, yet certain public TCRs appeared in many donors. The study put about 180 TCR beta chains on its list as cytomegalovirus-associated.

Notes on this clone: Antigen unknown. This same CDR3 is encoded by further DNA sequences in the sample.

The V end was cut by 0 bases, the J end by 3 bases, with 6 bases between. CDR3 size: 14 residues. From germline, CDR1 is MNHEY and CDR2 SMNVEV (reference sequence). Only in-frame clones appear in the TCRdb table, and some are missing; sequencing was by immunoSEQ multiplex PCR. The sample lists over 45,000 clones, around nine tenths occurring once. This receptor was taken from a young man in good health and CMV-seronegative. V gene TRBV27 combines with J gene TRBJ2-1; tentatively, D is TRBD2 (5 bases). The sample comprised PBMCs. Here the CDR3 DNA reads TGTGCCAGCAGTTTATCTGACTACTACAATGAGCAGTTCTTC. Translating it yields CASSLSDYYNEQFF.